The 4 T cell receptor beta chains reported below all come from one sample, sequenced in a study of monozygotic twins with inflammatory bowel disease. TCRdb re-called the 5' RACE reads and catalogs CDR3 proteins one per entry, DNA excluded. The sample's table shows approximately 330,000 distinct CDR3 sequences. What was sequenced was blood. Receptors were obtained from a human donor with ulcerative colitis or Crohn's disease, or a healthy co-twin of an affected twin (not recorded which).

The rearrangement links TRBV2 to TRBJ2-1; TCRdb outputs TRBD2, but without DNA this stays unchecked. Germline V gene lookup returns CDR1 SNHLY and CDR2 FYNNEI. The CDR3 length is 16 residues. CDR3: CASTFDKRLSYNEQFF.

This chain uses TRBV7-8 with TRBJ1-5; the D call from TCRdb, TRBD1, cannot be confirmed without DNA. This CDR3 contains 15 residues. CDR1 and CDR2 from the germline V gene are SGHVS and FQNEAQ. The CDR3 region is CASSPRPDPRQPQHF.

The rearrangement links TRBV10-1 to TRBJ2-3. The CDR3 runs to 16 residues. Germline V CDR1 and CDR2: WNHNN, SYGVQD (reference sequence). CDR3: CASSESGRSSTDTQYF.

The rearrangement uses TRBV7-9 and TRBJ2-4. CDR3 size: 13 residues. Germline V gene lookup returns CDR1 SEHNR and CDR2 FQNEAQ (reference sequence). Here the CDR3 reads CASSLGGINIQYF.